This T cell receptor (beta chain) comes out of a study of blood T cell repertoires in COVID-19. The ends lost 1 base at V and 3 bases at J; junction bases unmatched: 0. CDR3 length: 14 amino acids. Germline loops: CDR1 SGHAT, CDR2 FQDESV (reference sequence). Here immunoSEQ multiplex PCR was the method, and the copy in TCRdb shows in-frame clones only, minus some. This repertoire shows roughly 230,000 clones, 75% to 85% found once; its top ten account for around 5.5%. This clone was recorded a few times. Other DNA variants within this sample encode the same CDR3. The TCR originated in a human donor in a cohort sampled during active COVID-19. The material sequenced was peripheral blood. The chain is built from TRBV11-1 and TRBJ2-3; 8 nucleotides align to TRBD2. DNA of the CDR3: TGTGCCAGCAGCTTAGGACTAGCGACAGATACGCAGTATTTT. Residues: CASSLGLATDTQYF.